This T cell receptor (beta chain) appears in the sequencing data of a study of T cell responses to AZD1222 COVID-19 vaccine. Findings and caveats of the study: The reported proportion of spike-specific TCRs targeting unmutated variant regions was nearly half. Receipt of two AZD1222 doses was followed by a rise in Spike-specific TCR breadth and depth. Possibly, clonal diversity was underestimated; donors were largely white British and included more females.

Comment on this clone: Its antigen is undetermined.

Only in-frame clones appear in the TCRdb table, and some are missing; sequencing was by immunoSEQ multiplex PCR. The sample holds some 24,000 clones, roughly nine tenths seen once. CDR1 and CDR2 (germline): SGHVS, FQNEAQ. Germline trimming cut 7 bases from V and 0 bases from J; bases unmatched to any gene: 6. The CDR3 length is 15 residues. The analysis combined second doses at about 4 or about 12 weeks. The receptor's source is an adult who received the AZD1222 COVID-19 vaccine. This rearrangement joins TRBV7-8 to TRBJ1-3; 7 bases are a match to TRBD1. The specimen was peripheral blood, collected 28 days after the second AZD1222 dose. CDR3 sequence (DNA): TGTGCCAGCATCCGGGACAGATACTCTGGAAACACCATATATTTT. This encodes CASIRDRYSGNTIYF.